A selection of T cell receptor beta chains follows, all from one sample in a study of PD-1 blockade in classical Hodgkin lymphoma. Libraries were prepared by immunoSEQ multiplex PCR; TCRdb keeps only in-frame clonotypes and omits some of them. Among approximately 44,000 clones listed, around two thirds were seen once. The source was peripheral blood mononuclear cells (PBMCs), collected before the fourth cycle of nivolumab. These receptors were obtained from a human donor with classical Hodgkin lymphoma. Both conserved end residues are part of each CDR3. A D gene is named only where the DNA matches it firmly. Clone size is shown for a subset of rows, as once, few, many or a class of expanded clone.

CASSRPGTGWTGANVLTF TGCGCCAGCAGCAGGCCCGGGACAGGGTGGACTGGGGCCAACGTCCTGACTTTC - TRBJ2-6 TRBV5-1 TRBD1
CASRGTSTDTQYF TGTGCCAGTCGTGGGACTAGCACAGATACGCAGTATTTT - TRBJ2-3 TRBV6-5 -
CASSYAGWGYEQYF TGTGCCAGCAGTTACGCGGGATGGGGTTACGAGCAGTACTTC - TRBJ2-7 TRBV6-6 -
CASSSGTSVTDTQYF TGCGCCAGCAGCTCCGGGACTAGCGTCACAGATACGCAGTATTTT - TRBJ2-3 TRBV5-1 TRBD2
CASSLANTQYF TGTGCCAGCAGCTTAGCTAATACGCAGTATTTT - TRBJ2-3 TRBV11-2 -
CASSQAGTGLYNEQFF TGCGCCAGCAGCCAAGCCGGGACTGGACTATACAATGAGCAGTTCTTC - TRBJ2-1 TRBV4-3 -
CAITRATDTEAFF TGTGCCATCACCAGGGCAACAGACACTGAAGCTTTCTTT few TRBJ1-1 TRBV10-3 -
CAISEVGGTQYF TGTGCCATCAGTGAAGTCGGAGGGACCCAGTACTTC - TRBJ2-5 TRBV10-3 -
CASSWGQGSNSPLHF TGTGCCAGCAGCTGGGGACAGGGGAGTAATTCACCCCTCCACTTT - TRBJ1-6 TRBV11-2 TRBD1
CASRGLVDTEAFF TGTGCCAGCAGGGGCCTGGTCGACACTGAAGCTTTCTTT - TRBJ1-1 TRBV6-6 -
CASRRTVQETQYF TGTGCCAGCAGGAGGACGGTACAAGAGACCCAGTACTTC - TRBJ2-5 TRBV6-5 -
CASSLGAGKYEQYF TGTGCCAGCAGCTTAGGGGCAGGGAAGTACGAGCAGTACTTC - TRBJ2-7 TRBV11-1 -
CASSVGTSNEKLFF TGTGCCAGCAGCGTAGGGACCTCTAATGAAAAACTGTTTTTT - TRBJ1-4 TRBV9 -
CASREAGANTDTQYF TGTGCCAGCAGAGAAGCGGGGGCAAACACAGATACGCAGTATTTT - TRBJ2-3 TRBV2 TRBD2
CASTNTDTQYF TGTGCCAGTACCAACACAGATACGCAGTATTTT - TRBJ2-3 TRBV19 -
CASSPPLRGPSYNEQFF TGTGCCAGCAGTCCTCCTCTACGGGGGCCATCCTACAATGAGCAGTTCTTC - TRBJ2-1 TRBV28 -
CASSFRQSTFSYNEQFF TGTGCCAGCAGTTTTCGACAGTCAACCTTCTCCTACAATGAGCAGTTCTTC - TRBJ2-1 TRBV28 -
CASSQETKSTTPYEQYF TGCGCCAGCAGCCAAGAAACAAAATCCACTACCCCCTACGAGCAGTACTTC few TRBJ2-7 TRBV4-3 -
CASSYRQGTGELFF TGTGCCAGCAGCTACCGACAGGGGACCGGGGAGCTGTTTTTT - TRBJ2-2 TRBV7-2 TRBD1
CASSLGYEQYF TGTGCCAGCAGCTTGGGCTACGAGCAGTACTTC - TRBJ2-7 TRBV5-6 -
CASSLVLAGMDTQYF TGCGCCAGCAGCTTGGTGCTAGCGGGGATGGATACGCAGTATTTT - TRBJ2-3 TRBV5-1 TRBD2
CASSLATGGGYGYTF TGTGCCAGCAGCTTGGCGACAGGGGGCGGGTATGGCTACACCTTC - TRBJ1-2 TRBV5-5 TRBD1
CASSFINYGYTF TGTGCCAGCAGTTTTATAAACTATGGCTACACCTTC - TRBJ1-2 TRBV28 -
CATSRGDRGTSTEAFF TGTGCCACCAGCAGAGGGGACAGGGGGACTAGCACTGAAGCTTTCTTT - TRBJ1-1 TRBV15 TRBD1
CASSVDSVNYGYTF TGTGCCAGCAGCGTAGACAGCGTTAACTATGGCTACACCTTC - TRBJ1-2 TRBV9 -
CASSIRHSYEQYF TGTGCCAGTAGTATACGGCACTCCTACGAGCAGTACTTC - TRBJ2-7 TRBV19 -
CASSFDVAQPQHF TGTGCCAGCAGCTTCGATGTTGCTCAGCCCCAGCATTTT few TRBJ1-5 TRBV7-9 -
CAISARLLGGEQYF TGTGCCATCAGCGCTAGGCTTTTGGGAGGCGAGCAGTACTTC - TRBJ2-7 TRBV6-5 -
CASSETGIYEQYF TGTGCCAGCAGTGAAACCGGGATCTACGAGCAGTACTTC - TRBJ2-7 TRBV2 -
CASSKGGARYNSPLHF TGTGCCAGCTCGAAAGGGGGAGCTCGGTATAATTCACCCCTCCACTTT few TRBJ1-6 TRBV27 -
CAISGTNYGYTF TGTGCCATCAGTGGGACTAACTATGGCTACACCTTC - TRBJ1-2 TRBV10-3 -
CASSYMGGTQYF TGTGCCAGCAGTTACATGGGCGGAACGCAGTATTTT - TRBJ2-3 TRBV6-5 -
CASSVGDSGEAFF TGTGCCAGCAGCGTAGGGGACAGTGGTGAAGCTTTCTTT - TRBJ1-1 TRBV9 TRBD1
CASSFGQGAGGYTF TGTGCCAGCAGCTTCGGACAGGGGGCGGGTGGCTACACCTTC - TRBJ1-2 TRBV5-5 TRBD1
CASSSGQHQPQHF TGTGCCAGCAGTTCCGGACAGCATCAGCCCCAGCATTTT medium-sized TRBJ1-5 TRBV6-5 -
CASSESGGNQPQHF TGTGCCAGCAGTGAGTCAGGAGGCAATCAGCCCCAGCATTTT once TRBJ1-5 TRBV25-1 -
CASSFPARQGQDWGYTF TGCGCCAGCAGCTTCCCCGCCCGACAGGGGCAGGATTGGGGCTACACCTTC many TRBJ1-2 TRBV5-1 TRBD1
CSAGGGGGIMNTEAFF TGCAGCGCCGGGGGAGGAGGGGGTATTATGAACACTGAAGCTTTCTTT few TRBJ1-1 TRBV29-1 -
CASSQAPPGDRAYGYTF TGCGCCAGCAGCCAAGCCCCCCCTGGAGACAGGGCCTATGGCTACACCTTC - TRBJ1-2 TRBV4-1 TRBD1
CASLWDLNTEAFF TGTGCCAGCCTCTGGGACTTGAACACTGAAGCTTTCTTT few TRBJ1-1 TRBV28 -
CASSIEAGRAKVQYF TGTGCCAGTAGTATAGAGGCAGGGCGCGCCAAAGTGCAGTACTTC few TRBJ2-7 TRBV19 -
CASSLSLNTGELFF TGTGCCAGCAGTTTGAGTTTGAACACCGGGGAGCTGTTTTTT - TRBJ2-2 TRBV28 -
CASSSYPEKVTYNEQFF TGTGCCAGCAGCTCCTACCCAGAGAAGGTAACGTACAATGAGCAGTTCTTC few TRBJ2-1 TRBV11-1 -
CASSKETEMNTEAFF TGTGCCAGCAGCAAAGAAACGGAAATGAACACTGAAGCTTTCTTT few TRBJ1-1 TRBV21-1 -
CAAWSGEPGNTIYF TGTGCCGCCTGGTCCGGGGAACCCGGAAACACCATATATTTT - TRBJ1-3 TRBV28 -
CASSLRTASAIAEKLFF TGTGCCAGCAGCTTACGAACAGCCTCGGCCATAGCGGAAAAACTGTTTTTT - TRBJ1-4 TRBV7-6 -
CASSMAGETHEQYF TGTGCCAGTAGTATGGCGGGAGAGACCCACGAGCAGTACTTC - TRBJ2-7 TRBV19 TRBD2
CASSPSGGFGELFF TGTGCCAGCAGTCCTAGCGGGGGGTTCGGGGAGCTGTTTTTT - TRBJ2-2 TRBV7-6 TRBD2
CASSQEGGRSTGELFF TGCGCCAGCAGCCAAGAAGGAGGCAGATCCACCGGGGAGCTGTTTTTT - TRBJ2-2 TRBV4-3 -
CASRWGQGSYEQYF TGTGCCAGCAGGTGGGGACAGGGGTCCTACGAGCAGTACTTC - TRBJ2-7 TRBV6-5 TRBD1